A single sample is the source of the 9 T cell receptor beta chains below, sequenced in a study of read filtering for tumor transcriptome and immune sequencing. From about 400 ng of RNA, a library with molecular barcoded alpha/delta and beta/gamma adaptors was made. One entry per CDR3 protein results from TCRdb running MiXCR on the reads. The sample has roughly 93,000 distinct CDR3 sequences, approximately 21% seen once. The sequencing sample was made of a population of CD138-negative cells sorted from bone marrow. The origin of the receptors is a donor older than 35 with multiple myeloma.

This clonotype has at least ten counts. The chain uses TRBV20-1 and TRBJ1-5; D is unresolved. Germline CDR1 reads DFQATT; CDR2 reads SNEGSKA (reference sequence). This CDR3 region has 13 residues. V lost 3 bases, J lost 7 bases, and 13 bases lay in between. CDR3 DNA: TGCAGTGCTAGCAAAGGGTCGGGCCAGCCCCAGCATTTT. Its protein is CSASKGSGQPQHF.

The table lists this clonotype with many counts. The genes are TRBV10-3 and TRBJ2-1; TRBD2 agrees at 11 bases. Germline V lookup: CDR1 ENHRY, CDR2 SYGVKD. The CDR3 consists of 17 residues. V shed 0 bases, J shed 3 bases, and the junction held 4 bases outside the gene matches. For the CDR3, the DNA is TGTGCCATCAGTGAGTCGGGAACTAGCGGGAGCTACAATGAGCAGTTCTTC. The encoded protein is CAISESGTSGSYNEQFF.

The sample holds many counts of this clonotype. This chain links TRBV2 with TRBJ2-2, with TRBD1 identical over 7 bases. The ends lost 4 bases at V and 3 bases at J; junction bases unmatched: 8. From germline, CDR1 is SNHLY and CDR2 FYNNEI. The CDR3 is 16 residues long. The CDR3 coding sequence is TGTGCCAGCAGTGGGCGACAGGGTGGCGACACCGGGGAGCTGTTTTTT. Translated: CASSGRQGGDTGELFF.

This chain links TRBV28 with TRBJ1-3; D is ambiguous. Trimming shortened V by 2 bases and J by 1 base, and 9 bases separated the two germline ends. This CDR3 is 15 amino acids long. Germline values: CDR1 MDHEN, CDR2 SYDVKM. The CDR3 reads CASSLLWKSGNTIYF. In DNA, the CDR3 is TGTGCCAGCAGTTTACTGTGGAAGTCTGGAAACACCATATATTTT.

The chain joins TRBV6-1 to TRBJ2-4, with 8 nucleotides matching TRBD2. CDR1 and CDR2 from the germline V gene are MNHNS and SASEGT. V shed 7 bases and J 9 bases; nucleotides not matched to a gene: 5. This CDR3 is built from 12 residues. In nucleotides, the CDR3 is TGTGCCAGCACCCCGGGACTAGGCATTCAGTACTTC. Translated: CASTPGLGIQYF.

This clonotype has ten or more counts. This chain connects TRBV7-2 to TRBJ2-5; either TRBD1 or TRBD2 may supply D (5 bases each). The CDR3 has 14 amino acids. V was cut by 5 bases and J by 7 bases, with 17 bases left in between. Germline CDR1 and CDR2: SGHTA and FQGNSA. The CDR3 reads CASSLGPAGGTQYF. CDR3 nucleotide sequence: TGTGCCAGCAGCCTAGGCCCGGCTGGGGGGACCCAGTACTTC.

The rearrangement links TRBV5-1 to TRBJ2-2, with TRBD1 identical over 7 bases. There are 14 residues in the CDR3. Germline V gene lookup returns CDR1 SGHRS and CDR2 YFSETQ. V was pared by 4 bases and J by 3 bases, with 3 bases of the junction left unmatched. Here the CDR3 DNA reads TGCGCCAGCAGCCCGGACAGGTACACCGGGGAGCTGTTTTTT. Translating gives CASSPDRYTGELFF.

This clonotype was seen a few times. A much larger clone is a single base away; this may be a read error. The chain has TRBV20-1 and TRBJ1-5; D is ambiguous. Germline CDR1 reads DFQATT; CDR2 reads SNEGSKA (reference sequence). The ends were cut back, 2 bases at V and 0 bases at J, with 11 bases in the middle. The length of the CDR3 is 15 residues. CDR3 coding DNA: TGCAGTGCTAGAAGTATGATGGTTAGCAATCAGCCCCAGCATTTT. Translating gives CSARSMMVSNQPQHF.

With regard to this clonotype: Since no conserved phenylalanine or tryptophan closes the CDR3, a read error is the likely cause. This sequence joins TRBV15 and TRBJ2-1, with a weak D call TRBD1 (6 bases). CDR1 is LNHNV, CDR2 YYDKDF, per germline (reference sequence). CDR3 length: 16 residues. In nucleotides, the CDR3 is TGTGCTACCAGCAGAGTAACGGGCAGGGGATACAATGAGCAGTTCCTC. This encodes CATSRVTGRGYNEQFL.